The entry below describes one T cell receptor (beta chain). No antigen is known for it. These data are taken from a study of T cells expressing NK-cell markers. Study-level points and caveats: No clear determination of HCMV specificity was made for expanded NKG2C+ T cell clones.

After re-calling the 5' RACE reads, TCRdb lists one entry per CDR3 protein, DNA absent. This sample's table reports about 540,000 distinct CDR3 sequences. The V gene's germline CDR1 is SGHRS and CDR2 YFSETQ. The CDR3 length is 16 residues. The chain is built from TRBV5-1 and TRBJ2-7; there is no DNA to check the TCRdb D call of TRBD1. The sequence derives from a man aged 18 to 35 in good health. The material sequenced was blood T cells: a sorted CD56 or NKG2C T cell subset, CD4+ or CD8+ T cells, or bulk PBMC T cells (not recorded which). The CDR3 spells CASSLIKGQGAGEQYF.